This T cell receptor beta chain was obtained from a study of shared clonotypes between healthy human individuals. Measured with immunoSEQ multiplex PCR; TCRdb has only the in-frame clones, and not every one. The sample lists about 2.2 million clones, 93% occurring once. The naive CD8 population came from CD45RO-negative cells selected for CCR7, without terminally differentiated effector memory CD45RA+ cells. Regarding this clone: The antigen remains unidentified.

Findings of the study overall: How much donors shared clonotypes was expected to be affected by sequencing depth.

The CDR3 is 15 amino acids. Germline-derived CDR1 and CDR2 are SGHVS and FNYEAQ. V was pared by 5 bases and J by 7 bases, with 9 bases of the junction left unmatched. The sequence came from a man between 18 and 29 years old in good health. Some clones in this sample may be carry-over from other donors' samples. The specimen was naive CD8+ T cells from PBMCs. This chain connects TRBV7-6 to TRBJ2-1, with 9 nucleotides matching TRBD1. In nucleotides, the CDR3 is TGTGCCAGCAGCCAGATTGCCGGGACAGGGAATGAGCAGTTCTTC. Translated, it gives CASSQIAGTGNEQFF. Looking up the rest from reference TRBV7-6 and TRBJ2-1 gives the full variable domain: GAGVSQSPRYKVTKRGQDVALRCDPISGHVSLYWYRQALGQGPEFLTYFNYEAQQDKSGLPNDRFSAERPEGSISTLTIQRTEQRDSAMYRCASSQIAGTGNEQFFGPGTRLTVL.